This T cell receptor beta chain was found in a study of PD-1 blockade in classical Hodgkin lymphoma. Study-wide background: Patients were treated with nivolumab at 3 mg/kg, and this was given intravenously every 2 weeks.

Trimming shortened V by 0 bases and J by 3 bases, and 9 bases separated the two germline ends. CDR3 length: 14 amino acids. The V gene's germline CDR1 is LNHDA and CDR2 SQIVND (reference sequence). Study results and caveats: There was a significant rise in CD4+ TCR diversity by C4D1, with no such rise for CD8+. Patients starting nivolumab less than 1 year after ASCT had lower diversity and were excluded from later analyses. Reported baseline diversity: healthy donors highest, relapsed/refractory patients lowest.

The time point was: cycle 4 day 1 (C4D1), after 6 weeks of nivolumab. Each patient's relapse followed autologous stem cell transplantation, and brentuximab vedotin exposure varied. Researchers used magnetic negative selection to pull out pure CD4+ T cells from thawed PBMCs. In the case of this clone: The target antigen is unknown.

This table comes from immunoSEQ multiplex PCR, and its TCRdb copy is limited to in-frame clones, with some not included. The sample includes 34,000 or so clones, 80% to 95% of them seen just once. The rearrangement links TRBV19 to TRBJ2-7, with D possibly TRBD2 on 5 matching bases. The sequenced sample was CD4+ T cells from blood, obtained before the fourth cycle of nivolumab. The clonotype originates from a human donor with classical Hodgkin lymphoma. The CDR3 sequence: CASSIDRRGYEQYF. In DNA, the CDR3 is TGTGCCAGTAGTATAGATCGCCGGGGCTACGAGCAGTACTTC. Together with reference TRBV19 and TRBJ2-7, the CDR3 gives the full variable domain: DGGITQSPKYLFRKEGQNVTLSCEQNLNHDAMYWYRQDPGQGLRLIYYSQIVNDFQKGDIAEGYSVSREKKESFPLTVTSAQKNPTAFYLCASSIDRRGYEQYFGPGTRLTVT.